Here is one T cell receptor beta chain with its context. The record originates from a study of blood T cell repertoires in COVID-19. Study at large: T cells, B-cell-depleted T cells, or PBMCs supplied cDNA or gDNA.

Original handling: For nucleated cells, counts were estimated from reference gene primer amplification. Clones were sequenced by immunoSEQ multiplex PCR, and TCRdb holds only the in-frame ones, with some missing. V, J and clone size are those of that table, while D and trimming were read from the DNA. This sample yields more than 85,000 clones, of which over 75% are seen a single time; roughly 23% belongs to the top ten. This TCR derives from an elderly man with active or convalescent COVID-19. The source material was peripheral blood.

The CDR3 protein is CASSIPLEGINTEAFF. The DNA of the CDR3 is TGTGCCAGTAGTATACCCCTTGAGGGAATTAACACTGAAGCTTTCTTT. The gene calls are TRBV19 and TRBJ1-1; D not certain. V was cut by 2 bases and J by 2 bases, with 15 bases left in between. CDR3 size: 16 residues. Germline V gene data show CDR1 as LNHDA and CDR2 as SQIVND (reference sequence).